This is a list of T cell receptor beta chains from one sample in a study of cytomegalovirus exposure and HLA in healthy donors. TCRdb keeps only in-frame clones here, not all; method: immunoSEQ multiplex PCR. The sample carries approximately 200,000 clones, 65% to 85% recorded once. The sample was PBMCs. The source of these receptors is a boy younger than 10 in good health and CMV-seronegative. CDR3s include the opening cysteine and the closing phenylalanine or tryptophan. A D gene is named only where the DNA matches it firmly. The size entry is marked missing in some rows and otherwise reads once, few, many or a size class.

abundance: .
d_gene: .
j_gene: TRBJ2-5
v_gene: TRBV6-1
CDR3nt: TGTGCCAGCAGTGAGAGGAGAGAGACCCAGTACTTC
CDR3aa: CASSERRETQYF

abundance: few
d_gene: TRBD2
j_gene: TRBJ2-5
v_gene: TRBV5-1
CDR3nt: TGCGCCAGCAGCTTGGCAGGGTCCCCTAGCGGGCGGGAGACCCAGTACTTC
CDR3aa: CASSLAGSPSGRETQYF

abundance: few
d_gene: .
j_gene: TRBJ2-2
v_gene: TRBV7-2
CDR3nt: TGTGCCAGTCAGGGATCGGGCGGGGAGCTGTTTTTT
CDR3aa: CASQGSGGELFF

abundance: .
d_gene: .
j_gene: TRBJ2-7
v_gene: TRBV6-5
CDR3nt: TGTGCCAGCAGCTCTCCTGGCGGGCCAACCTACGAGCAGTACTTC
CDR3aa: CASSSPGGPTYEQYF

abundance: .
d_gene: TRBD1
j_gene: TRBJ1-2
v_gene: TRBV28
CDR3nt: TGTGCCAGCAGTACCCCGGGACAGGGGGACTATGGCTACACCTTC
CDR3aa: CASSTPGQGDYGYTF

abundance: few
d_gene: .
j_gene: TRBJ1-1
v_gene: TRBV30
CDR3nt: TGTGCCTGGAGTGTTGATCGGGGCGGGAAGACTGAAGCTTTCTTT
CDR3aa: CAWSVDRGGKTEAFF

abundance: .
d_gene: TRBD1
j_gene: TRBJ1-5
v_gene: TRBV18
CDR3nt: TGTGCCAGCTCCACAGGGGGCGGACAGCCCCAGCATTTT
CDR3aa: CASSTGGGQPQHF

abundance: .
d_gene: TRBD1
j_gene: TRBJ1-2
v_gene: TRBV4-3
CDR3nt: TGCGCCAGCAGCCAAGAGTTCAGCCAGGGGGACGGCTACACCTTC
CDR3aa: CASSQEFSQGDGYTF

abundance: .
d_gene: TRBD2
j_gene: TRBJ2-5
v_gene: TRBV10-3
CDR3nt: TGTGCCATCAGTGAGTCGGAAGCGGGGGGAGAGACCCAGTACTTC
CDR3aa: CAISESEAGGETQYF

abundance: once
d_gene: .
j_gene: TRBJ1-2
v_gene: TRBV10-3
CDR3nt: TGTGCCATCACAAGGGACCGGGTAGCGGATGGCTACACCTTC
CDR3aa: CAITRDRVADGYTF

abundance: once
d_gene: .
j_gene: TRBJ1-1
v_gene: TRBV5-1
CDR3nt: TGCGCCAGCAGCTTGGGGTCAGGGGATGGTGAAGCTTTCTTT
CDR3aa: CASSLGSGDGEAFF

abundance: .
d_gene: TRBD2
j_gene: TRBJ2-3
v_gene: TRBV9
CDR3nt: TGTGCCAGCAGCCAAGCGGGGGGTGGCACAGATACGCAGTATTTT
CDR3aa: CASSQAGGGTDTQYF

abundance: .
d_gene: TRBD1
j_gene: TRBJ1-5
v_gene: TRBV6-6
CDR3nt: TGTGCCAGCAGTAAAAGACAGGGAGGAAGCTTGGAGCCCCAGCATTTT
CDR3aa: CASSKRQGGSLEPQHF

abundance: .
d_gene: .
j_gene: TRBJ1-2
v_gene: TRBV7-2
CDR3nt: TGTGCCAGCAGCCCCAGGCGCCCCTCCCAAGGCTACACCTTC
CDR3aa: CASSPRRPSQGYTF

abundance: .
d_gene: TRBD1
j_gene: TRBJ1-2
v_gene: TRBV4-1
CDR3nt: TGCGCCAGCAGCCAAGATCTTGGTGGGACAGGATCCTATGGCTACACCTTC
CDR3aa: CASSQDLGGTGSYGYTF

abundance: .
d_gene: .
j_gene: TRBJ2-1
v_gene: TRBV7-2
CDR3nt: TGTGCCAGCAGCTTAGTGGGTGGAGGAAATGAGCAGTTCTTC
CDR3aa: CASSLVGGGNEQFF

abundance: .
d_gene: TRBD1
j_gene: TRBJ1-5
v_gene: TRBV5-1
CDR3nt: TGCGCCAGCAGATGGGGACAGGGCCAGCCCCAGCATTTT
CDR3aa: CASRWGQGQPQHF

abundance: once
d_gene: .
j_gene: TRBJ1-3
v_gene: TRBV30
CDR3nt: TGTGCCTGGACCAGGGGATCTGGAAACACCATATATTTT
CDR3aa: CAWTRGSGNTIYF

abundance: .
d_gene: TRBD1
j_gene: TRBJ1-4
v_gene: TRBV7-2
CDR3nt: TGTGCCAGCAGCTTAGGGCCCAGGGGGACAGGGAATGAAAAACTGTTTTTT
CDR3aa: CASSLGPRGTGNEKLFF

abundance: .
d_gene: .
j_gene: TRBJ2-1
v_gene: TRBV11-2
CDR3nt: TGTGCCAGCAGCTTAGATCCTAGCGATGGCAATGAGCAGTTCTTC
CDR3aa: CASSLDPSDGNEQFF

abundance: .
d_gene: .
j_gene: TRBJ2-7
v_gene: TRBV6-6
CDR3nt: TGTGCCAGCAGTTATGACAGCTACTCCAGCTCCTACGAGCAGTACTTC
CDR3aa: CASSYDSYSSSYEQYF

abundance: once
d_gene: TRBD2
j_gene: TRBJ2-7
v_gene: TRBV11-3
CDR3nt: TGTGCCAGCAGTATCGGGGGGGGCTACGAGCAGTACTTC
CDR3aa: CASSIGGGYEQYF

abundance: .
d_gene: TRBD1
j_gene: TRBJ1-6
v_gene: TRBV6-1
CDR3nt: TGTGCCAGCGGGGGACAGGGTAATTCACCCCTCCACTTT
CDR3aa: CASGGQGNSPLHF

abundance: .
d_gene: .
j_gene: TRBJ1-1
v_gene: TRBV6-1
CDR3nt: TGTGCCAGCAGTGCGCAAGGGGGAGAAGAAGCTTTCTTT
CDR3aa: CASSAQGGEEAFF

abundance: .
d_gene: TRBD1
j_gene: TRBJ1-2
v_gene: TRBV5-4
CDR3nt: TGTGCCAGCAGCTTGGATACGAAGGGAACAGGGGAAGGCTACACCTTC
CDR3aa: CASSLDTKGTGEGYTF

abundance: .
d_gene: .
j_gene: TRBJ2-7
v_gene: TRBV5-6
CDR3nt: TGTGCCAGCAGCTTAAGGGGCAGCCACGAGCAGTACTTC
CDR3aa: CASSLRGSHEQYF

abundance: .
d_gene: .
j_gene: TRBJ1-6
v_gene: TRBV6-1
CDR3nt: TGTGCCAGCAGGTGGCAGTTTGAAGGGGGTTCACCCCTCCACTTT
CDR3aa: CASRWQFEGGSPLHF

abundance: .
d_gene: .
j_gene: TRBJ2-1
v_gene: TRBV12-2
CDR3nt: TGTGCAAGTCGCCTACCCCTTACCGGGACAGTGGGTAATTTAGAGTTCAATGAGCAGTTCTTC
CDR3aa: CASRLPLTGTVGNLEFNEQFF

abundance: .
d_gene: .
j_gene: TRBJ1-5
v_gene: TRBV7-9
CDR3nt: TGTGCCAGCAGCCTCGGAGAAGGGCCCCAGCATTTT
CDR3aa: CASSLGEGPQHF

abundance: .
d_gene: TRBD2
j_gene: TRBJ2-1
v_gene: TRBV4-1
CDR3nt: TGCGCCAGCAGCCAAGATCGGCTAGCGGGGGATTCCAATGAGCAGTTCTTC
CDR3aa: CASSQDRLAGDSNEQFF

abundance: once
d_gene: TRBD1
j_gene: TRBJ1-4
v_gene: TRBV5-1
CDR3nt: TGCGCCAGCAGCCCGGGACAGGCAACTAATGAAAAACTGTTTTTT
CDR3aa: CASSPGQATNEKLFF

abundance: .
d_gene: .
j_gene: TRBJ2-7
v_gene: TRBV9
CDR3nt: TGTGCCAGCAGCGTAGAGGGGGGGAGTCATTACGAGCAGTACTTC
CDR3aa: CASSVEGGSHYEQYF